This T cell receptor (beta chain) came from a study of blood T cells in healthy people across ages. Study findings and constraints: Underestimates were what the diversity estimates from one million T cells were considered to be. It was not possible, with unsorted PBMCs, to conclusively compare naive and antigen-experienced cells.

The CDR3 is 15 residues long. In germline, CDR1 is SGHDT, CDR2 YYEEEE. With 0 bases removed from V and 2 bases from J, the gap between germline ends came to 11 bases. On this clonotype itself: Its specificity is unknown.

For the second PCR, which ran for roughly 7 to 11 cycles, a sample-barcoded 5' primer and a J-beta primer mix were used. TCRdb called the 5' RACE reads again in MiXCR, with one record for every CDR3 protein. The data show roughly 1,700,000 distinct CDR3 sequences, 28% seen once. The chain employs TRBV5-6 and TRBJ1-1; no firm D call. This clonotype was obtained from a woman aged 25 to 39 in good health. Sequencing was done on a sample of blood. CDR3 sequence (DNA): TGTGCCAGCAGCTTGGACGGATATCTAAACACTGAAGCTTTCTTT. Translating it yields CASSLDGYLNTEAFF. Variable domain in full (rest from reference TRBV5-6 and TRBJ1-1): DAGVTQSPTHLIKTRGQQVTLRCSPKSGHDTVSWYQQALGQGPQFIFQYYEEEERQRGNFPDRFSGHQFPNYSSELNVNALLLGDSALYLCASSLDGYLNTEAFFGQGTRLTVV.